This T cell receptor beta chain was identified in a study of CD8 T cells in acute hepatitis C reinfection (dated by TCRdb to about 2021). With respect to the entire study: The TCRbeta repertoire of CD8+ T cells specific for the HCV NS3-1073 epitope was profiled during acute infection and after viral clearance. Paired acute and follow-up samples were contributed by four spontaneous resolvers. Results the study describes overall, beyond this receptor: NS3-1073 specific repertoires were highly diverse, with no significant diversity differences between acute resolver, follow-up resolver and acute chronic samples. Because bulk sequencing was performed on the TCRbeta chain only, alphabeta pairing of public clonotypes could not be determined. Chronically infected subjects had no follow-up repertoires because NS3-1073 specific cells were too rare to sort. CDR3 sequences shared with other epitopes were rare, and differing sequencing approaches may have limited exact matching. Over ten public clonotypes were found regardless of outcome; one public clonotype used V04-02/J02-02.

On this clone itself: It has no known antigen specificity. Base qualities are not provided; no much larger clone lies one nucleotide away.

According to the study, the label for this sample's time point signals: naive CD8 control sorted from an acute-time-point sample. Enrolled in the Montreal Hepatitis C Cohort (HEPCO) in Canada, the donors were people who inject drugs, and these donors were followed every 3 months. A positive HCV RNA or antibody test that followed a negative test within the previous 24 weeks was the definition used for acute primary HCV infection. CD3, CD8 and CD45RO antibodies were used for surface staining, and dead cells were excluded with an aqua fixable dye. The cohort also had several subjects who developed chronic infection, defined as being HCV RNA positive at 24 weeks. Frozen stocks of peripheral blood mononuclear cells were first thawed, after which negative isolation of CD8+ T cells was carried out using the MACS CD8+ T cell Isolation Kit. Sorting of the cells was done on a BD FACSAria II cell sorter. The FACS-sorted cells had their genomic DNA extracted, and the commercial immunoSEQ service was used to sequence the TCRbeta chains. Regarding the original processing steps: Repertoire data were analyzed with ImmunoSEQ Analyzer software v3.0 and R v3.5.1. Only productive rearrangements were analyzed, because sequences with stop codons or out-of-frame rearrangements were removed. Simpson diversity, Shannon entropy, CDR3 length and nucleotide addition metrics were obtained from the sequencing provider. Clonotypes were grouped by frequency as dominant, sub-dominant, low or lowest abundance, and most analyses excluded clonotypes below 0.1%. A CDR3 amino acid clonotype was called public if the clonotype appeared in at least two subjects at a cumulative frequency of at least 0.5%. TCRdb holds this immuneACCESS table with in-frame rearrangements only. Some clones are missing; in checked studies, unresolved V genes explain under half, and the rest has no known cause. Clone size and V and J calls were adopted from that table, with D and trimming inferred from the DNA. The table for this sample lists 30,000 to 40,000 clones; around 87% of them were counted only once. Together, the top ten hold 0.4% to 0.6% of the sample.

Sequenced input: naive CD8+ T cells from PBMCs. The sample's cell subset or site, from its label and the paper: sorted total naive CD45RO-negative CD8+ T cells. This sequence was found in a man aged 30 to 39 with chronic hepatitis C.

CDR3 sequence: CASSLGGGLIETQYF. The DNA reads TGTGCCAGCAGCTTAGGCGGGGGGTTGATAGAGACCCAGTACTTC. This receptor chain uses TRBV7-2 and TRBJ2-5; TRBD2 lines up with 8 middle nucleotides. V loses 1 base at its end and J loses 4 bases; junction bases beyond the gene matches: 5. The CDR3, cysteine through phenylalanine, is 15 amino acids long. Only the CDR3 DNA stays, 45 bases, in frame from base 1. The germline V gene yields SGHTA for CDR1 and FQGNSA for CDR2. Outside the CDR3, residues come from the reference TRBV7-2 and TRBJ2-5 proteins, so the full variable domain is: GAGVSQSPSNKVTEKGKDVELRCDPISGHTALYWYRQSLGQGLEFLIYFQGNSAPDKSGLPSDRFSAERTGGSVSTLTIQRTQQEDSAVYLCASSLGGGLIETQYFGPGTRLLVL.